This T cell receptor beta chain was sequenced in a study of CD4 T cell repertoires in COVID-19. Sequencing was done directly on freshly isolated, uncultured memory T cells. Using immunoSEQ multiplex PCR, the repertoire was profiled, and TCRdb retains in-frame clones only, with some absent. The sample includes about 24,000 clones, 93% of them seen just once. This receptor was obtained from a human donor who had COVID-19. Sequenced here: circulating follicular helper CD4+ T cells (cTfh) from blood, sampled before the COVID-19 pandemic.

In nucleotides, the CDR3 is TGTGCCAGTAGTACCCAACAGGGTAGTACCCTTAGCAATCAGCCCCAGCATTTT. It yields the protein CASSTQQGSTLSNQPQHF. This chain connects TRBV19 to TRBJ1-5; tentative D call: TRBD1 (6 bases). Looked up from germline, CDR1 is LNHDA and CDR2 is SQIVND (reference sequence). The CDR3 spans 18 residues. V lost 4 bases, J lost 0 bases, and 19 bases lay in between. Full variable domain (rest looked up from reference TRBV19 and TRBJ1-5): DGGITQSPKYLFRKEGQNVTLSCEQNLNHDAMYWYRQDPGQGLRLIYYSQIVNDFQKGDIAEGYSVSREKKESFPLTVTSAQKNPTAFYLCASSTQQGSTLSNQPQHFGDGTRLSIL.